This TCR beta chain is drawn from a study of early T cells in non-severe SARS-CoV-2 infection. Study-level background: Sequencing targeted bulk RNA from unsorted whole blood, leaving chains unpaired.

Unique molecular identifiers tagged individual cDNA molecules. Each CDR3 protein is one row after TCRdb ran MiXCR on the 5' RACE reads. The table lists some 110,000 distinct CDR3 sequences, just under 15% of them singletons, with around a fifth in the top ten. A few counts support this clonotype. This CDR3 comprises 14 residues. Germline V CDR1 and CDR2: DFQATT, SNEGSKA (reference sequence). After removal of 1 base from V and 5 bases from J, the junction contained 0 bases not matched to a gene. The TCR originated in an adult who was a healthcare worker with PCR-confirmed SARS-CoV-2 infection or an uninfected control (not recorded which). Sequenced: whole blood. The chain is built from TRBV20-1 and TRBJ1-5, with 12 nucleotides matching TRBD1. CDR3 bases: TGCAGTGCTAGAGGGGACAGGGGGCATCAGCCCCAGCATTTT. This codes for CSARGDRGHQPQHF.